The 19 T cell receptor beta chains listed next were all sequenced from one sample in a study of blood T cell repertoires in COVID-19. This table comes from immunoSEQ multiplex PCR, and its TCRdb copy is limited to in-frame clones, with some not included. The top ten clones hold around 0.98% of a sample with more than 300,000 clones, roughly 89% of them seen once. Sequencing used peripheral blood. The receptor source for this set is a middle-aged woman with COVID-19, enrolled during active disease.

This chain links TRBV6-2 or TRBV6-3 with TRBJ2-1; TRBD2 aligns across 14 bases. There are 18 residues in the CDR3. J gave up 7 bases and V 1 base, and 9 bases lay outside the gene matches. The germline V gene has CDR1 MNHEY and CDR2 SVGEGT. This CDR3 reads CASSYLQPGTSGGNEQFF. In DNA form, the CDR3 reads TGTGCCAGCAGTTACTTGCAACCCGGGACTAGCGGGGGTAATGAGCAGTTCTTC.

This chain's CDR3 is CASSQAGADNEQFF. The CDR3 DNA reads TGTGCCAGCAGCCAGGCAGGGGCGGACAATGAGCAGTTCTTC. The chain combines TRBV3-1 (or the pseudogene TRBV3-2) with TRBJ2-1; tentatively, D is TRBD1 (6 bases). Germline loops: CDR1 LGHDT, CDR2 YNNKEL (reference sequence). The CDR3 is 14 residues long. Trimming removed 3 bases at V and 5 bases at J, with 11 bases between.

The V and J genes are TRBV11-2 and TRBJ1-5; 8 nucleotides line up with TRBD1. Losses at the gene ends were 5 bases for V and 1 base for J; bases not matched to a gene: 1. This CDR3 has 14 residues. Germline CDR1 and CDR2: SGHAT and FQNNGV. CDR3 residues: CASSRTGSNQPQHF. CDR3 nucleotides: TGTGCCAGCAGCCGGACAGGGAGCAATCAGCCCCAGCATTTT.

This chain connects TRBV29-1 to TRBJ2-5; 8 bases are a match to TRBD2. This CDR3 has 15 residues. V dropped 6 bases and J dropped 4; count of bases not matched to a gene: 13. CDR1 is SQVTM, CDR2 ANQGSEA, per germline. In nucleotides, the CDR3 is TGCAGCGTACCAACCGGGGGGGGGCTAACAGAGACCCAGTACTTC. Protein sequence: CSVPTGGGLTETQYF.

The table lists this clone with a count of one. V is TRBV7-8 and J is TRBJ2-7; TRBD2 aligns across 11 bases. With V trimmed by 2 bases and J by 1 base, 4 bases remained unmatched. Germline V gene sequence: CDR1 SGHVS, CDR2 FQNEAQ. This CDR3 spans 16 amino acids. DNA of the CDR3: TGTGCCAGCAGCTTATGGGCTAGCGGGGGGTCCTACGAGCAGTACTTC. The encoded protein is CASSLWASGGSYEQYF.

The chain combines TRBV6-5 with TRBJ1-2; 7 positions match TRBD1. From germline, CDR1 is MNHEY and CDR2 SVGAGI. V lost 6 bases, J lost 4 bases, and 5 bases stayed unmatched. This CDR3 spans 13 amino acids. CDR3: CASSLTGFYGYTF. CDR3 nucleotide sequence: TGTGCCAGCAGCTTGACAGGGTTCTATGGCTACACCTTC.

The J gene is TRBJ2-1, the V gene TRBV6-5; TRBD1 is a possible D gene (5 bases). V was shortened by 6 bases and J by 3 bases, with 9 bases between the two germline ends. Germline-derived CDR1 and CDR2 are MNHEY and SVGAGI. The CDR3 totals 13 residues. The CDR3 DNA follows: TGTGCCAGCAGGTTAGACAGCTACAATGAGCAGTTCTTC. Protein: CASRLDSYNEQFF.

The V and J genes are TRBV7-9 and TRBJ2-5, with 9 bases aligning to TRBD1. Germline-derived CDR1 and CDR2 are SEHNR and FQNEAQ (reference sequence). V shed 5 bases and J 4 bases; nucleotides not matched to a gene: 8. This CDR3 spans 15 amino acids. The CDR3 DNA sequence: TGTGCCAGCAGCACAACAGGGGGCGGAGGAGAGACCCAGTACTTC. Protein: CASSTTGGGGETQYF.

This clone was detected once. This chain connects TRBV7-3 to TRBJ1-2; D is unclear. V dropped 5 bases and J dropped 2 bases, with 9 bases sitting between them. This CDR3 region has 13 residues. Germline CDR1 SGHTA, CDR2 FQGTGA. In DNA, the CDR3 is TGTGCCAGCAGCCCCGGGGTGAACTATGGCTACACCTTC. Protein: CASSPGVNYGYTF.

V is TRBV19 and J is TRBJ1-6, with 10 nucleotides matching TRBD1. The CDR3 is made up of 14 amino acids. V was clipped by 4 bases and J by 7 bases; unmatched bases: 1. Looked up from germline, CDR1 is LNHDA and CDR2 is SQIVND (reference sequence). This CDR3 is CASSKGQGNSPLHF. CDR3 DNA: TGTGCCAGTAGTAAGGGACAGGGGAATTCACCCCTCCACTTT.

The chain joins TRBV18 to TRBJ1-4; the D is unclear. The V end lost 4 bases, the J end lost 4 bases, and 16 bases lay between the germline ends. The CDR3 has 16 amino acids. Germline V gene sequence: CDR1 KGHSH, CDR2 LQKENI. Here the CDR3 DNA reads TGTGCCAGCTCACAAGGAGTCACGGTTCTTAATGAAAAACTGTTTTTT. This gives the protein CASSQGVTVLNEKLFF.

V usage is TRBV6-4 and J usage is TRBJ2-2, with D possibly TRBD1 on 6 matching bases. The CDR3 length is 14 residues. V lost 6 bases to trimming and J lost 1 base, with 9 bases between them. Germline loops: CDR1 MRHNA, CDR2 SNTAGT. CDR3 DNA: TGTGCCAGCAGACTACAGGGGAACACCGGGGAGCTGTTTTTT. This gives the protein CASRLQGNTGELFF.

This chain links TRBV15 with TRBJ1-4; no clear D gene. Trimming took off 3 bases at V and 5 bases at J, with 10 bases between the two ends. CDR1 and CDR2 from the germline V gene are LNHNV and YYDKDF (reference sequence). This CDR3 is 14 amino acids long. CDR3 sequence (DNA): TGTGCCACCAGCAGCACAGCCCCAAATGAAAAACTGTTTTTT. Translating it yields CATSSTAPNEKLFF.

CDR3 nucleotide sequence: TGTGCCAGCAGCGCCGGGACAGGGCAAAATGAAAAACTGTTTTTT. Translation: CASSAGTGQNEKLFF. This sequence joins TRBV7-8 and TRBJ1-4; 9 bases line up with TRBD1. Germline values: CDR1 SGHVS, CDR2 FQNEAQ. With V trimmed by 5 bases and J by 5 bases, 6 bases remained unmatched. This CDR3 region has 15 residues.

This chain connects TRBV11-2 to TRBJ2-1; 10 bases align to TRBD2. Germline lookup yields CDR1 SGHAT and CDR2 FQNNGV. V lost 3 bases and J lost 1; bases outside the gene matches: 9. The CDR3 has 18 residues. The CDR3 nucleotides read TGTGCCAGCAGCTTGTTTCTAGCGGGGGAGCTATCCTACAATGAGCAGTTCTTC. It encodes CASSLFLAGELSYNEQFF.

V gene TRBV18 combines with J gene TRBJ2-7; 9 positions match TRBD1. The CDR3 runs to 14 residues. The V segment lost 5 bases and the J segment 2 bases; nucleotides outside the gene matches: 4. Germline values: CDR1 KGHSH, CDR2 LQKENI. CDR3 in amino acids: CASSKGQGTYEQYF. CDR3 nucleotide sequence: TGTGCCAGCTCAAAGGGACAGGGCACCTACGAGCAGTACTTC.

J is TRBJ2-7 and V is TRBV6-2 or TRBV6-3; the match to TRBD1 covers 9 bases. V lost 2 bases, J lost 4 bases, and 9 bases stayed unmatched. CDR1 MNHEY and CDR2 SVGEGT come from the germline V gene. CDR3 length: 16 residues. The CDR3 DNA reads as TGTGCCAGCAGTTACCGGACATGGGACAGGGCGTACGAGCAGTACTTC. It translates to CASSYRTWDRAYEQYF.

CDR3 bases: TGTGCCAGCAGAGCCACGACAGGGTTCGGCACAGATACGCAGTATTTT. It codes for CASRATTGFGTDTQYF. V is TRBV6-4 and J is TRBJ2-3, with 7 bases that match TRBD1. Trimming took 6 bases from V and 1 from J; bases not matched to a gene: 10. This CDR3 spans 16 amino acids. The germline V gene encodes CDR1 MRHNA and CDR2 SNTAGT.

The V and J genes are TRBV2 and TRBJ2-7, with D tentatively TRBD2 (6 bases). CDR3 length equals 12 residues. V shed 7 bases and J shed 6 bases, with 13 bases lying between them. From germline, CDR1 is SNHLY and CDR2 FYNNEI. In nucleotides, the CDR3 is TGTGCCAGCACTGCACGGAGGGGCGAGCAGTACTTC. Translating gives CASTARRGEQYF.